This T cell receptor beta chain came from a study of T-cell memory formation after mild COVID-19. Study observations and caveats: Those CD4+ clones that contracted were mainly in CM and EM (CD8+ ones in EMRA). Clones shrinking from day 15 to 85 showed even CD4/CD8 mixes; later expanders tilted CD4+.

Libraries for TCRalpha and TCRbeta carried sample barcodes and unique molecular identifiers via 5'RACE. TCRdb independently ran MiXCR on the 5' RACE reads; one entry per CDR3 protein. The table shows a few hundred thousand distinct CDR3 sequences, with roughly 17% occurring only once. The V end was cut by 8 bases, the J end by 2 bases, with 17 bases between. The CDR3 covers 14 residues. Germline lookup yields CDR1 DFQATT and CDR2 SNEGSKA (reference sequence). This clonotype was recorded a few times. Its antigen is undetermined. This rearrangement joins TRBV20-1 to TRBJ2-3; TRBD1 or TRBD2 may be the D gene (5 bases each). The receptor comes from a man aged 18 to 30 who had mild COVID-19 (a few samples of this study predate the infection). Cell type and time point are not known. The sequencing sample was made of PBMCs or a T cell subset sorted from them (not recorded which). CDR3: CSTQPGPYTDTQYF. Written as DNA, the CDR3 is TGCAGTACCCAACCGGGACCATACACAGATACGCAGTATTTT.